Following are 32 T cell receptor beta chains from one sample sequenced in a study of PD-1 blockade in classical Hodgkin lymphoma. TCRdb's table, derived via immunoSEQ multiplex PCR, lists solely in-frame clones and lacks some. The sample lists about 28,000 clones, around 79% occurring once. Time point given: cycle 4 day 1 (C4D1), after more than 5 weeks of nivolumab. Each patient experienced a relapse that followed autologous stem cell transplantation, and brentuximab vedotin exposure varied. The authors purified CD4+ T cells from thawed PBMCs by magnetic negative selection. The specimen comprised CD4+ T cells from blood, sampled before the fourth cycle of nivolumab. These receptors came from a human donor with classical Hodgkin lymphoma.

This chain connects TRBV6-5 to TRBJ2-7; D call uncertain. This CDR3 has 13 amino acids. Trimming stripped 2 bases from V and 0 bases from J, with 5 bases between. CDR1 MNHEY and CDR2 SVGAGI come from the germline V gene. DNA for the CDR3: TGTGCCAGCAGTTACAGGGTCTCCTACGAGCAGTACTTC. This translates into CASSYRVSYEQYF.

This clone was seen only a few times. The chain links TRBV19 to TRBJ1-2; possible D gene TRBD1, 6 bases. V was cut by 9 bases and J by 0 bases, with 8 bases left in between. The CDR3 is made up of 12 amino acids. CDR1 is LNHDA, CDR2 SQIVND, per germline (reference sequence). CDR3 DNA sequence: TGTGCCAGAAACAGGGCTAACTATGGCTACACCTTC. Translating it yields CARNRANYGYTF.

This clone showed up just a few times. The V gene is TRBV6-5, the J gene TRBJ2-1; D gene ambiguous. V lost 10 bases to trimming and J lost 2 bases, with 12 bases between them. This CDR3 comprises 13 residues. Germline-derived CDR1 and CDR2 are MNHEY and SVGAGI. The CDR3 loop reads CATKRLAYNEQFF. In DNA form, the CDR3 reads TGTGCCACCAAGAGGCTGGCCTACAATGAGCAGTTCTTC.

V gene TRBV5-4 combines with J gene TRBJ2-6; the D call may be TRBD1 or TRBD2 (7 bases each). Germline CDR1 is SGHNT and CDR2 is YYREEE (reference sequence). V was shortened by 4 bases and J by 0 bases, with 20 bases between the two germline ends. The length of the CDR3 is 19 residues. The CDR3 DNA reads as TGTGCCAGCAGCCCTGGGGGGGGACAGTCACTCTCTGGGGCCAACGTCCTGACTTTC. Its protein product is CASSPGGGQSLSGANVLTF.

The genes are TRBV5-4 and TRBJ2-6; either TRBD1 or TRBD2 may supply D (5 bases each). This CDR3 comprises 16 residues. CDR1 is SGHNT and CDR2 is YYREEE in the germline V gene (reference sequence). V lost 4 bases, J lost 2 bases, and 13 bases lay in between. In DNA, the CDR3 is TGTGCCAGCAGCCCCGAGAGGGGCGCTGGGGCCAACGTCCTGACTTTC. This sequence encodes CASSPERGAGANVLTF.

The rearrangement joins TRBV7-9 to TRBJ1-6; D is possibly TRBD1 (6 bases). CDR3 length equals 17 residues. CDR1 SEHNR and CDR2 FQNEAQ come from the germline V gene (reference sequence). Trimming removed 6 bases at V and 0 bases at J, with 15 bases between. The CDR3 spells CASSHGGGRSYNSPLHF. CDR3 DNA sequence: TGTGCCAGCAGTCACGGCGGGGGCCGCTCCTATAATTCACCCCTCCACTTT.

The gene calls are TRBV19 and TRBJ1-2; D possibly corresponds to TRBD1 (5 bases). The length of the CDR3 is 15 residues. V shed 4 bases and J shed 2 bases, with 14 bases lying between them. Germline values: CDR1 LNHDA, CDR2 SQIVND (reference sequence). In nucleotides, the CDR3 is TGTGCCAGTAGTACAAGGCTCCGGGGGAACTATGGCTACACCTTC. As protein: CASSTRLRGNYGYTF. Together with reference TRBV19 and TRBJ1-2, the CDR3 gives the full variable domain: DGGITQSPKYLFRKEGQNVTLSCEQNLNHDAMYWYRQDPGQGLRLIYYSQIVNDFQKGDIAEGYSVSREKKESFPLTVTSAQKNPTAFYLCASSTRLRGNYGYTFGSGTRLTVV.

This clone was found a few times. This sample also contains other DNA sequences that code for the same CDR3. This chain uses TRBV19 with TRBJ2-7, with D possibly matching TRBD1 (5 bases). Germline V CDR1 and CDR2: LNHDA, SQIVND (reference sequence). With 2 bases removed from V and 6 bases from J, the gap between germline ends came to 5 bases. This CDR3 has 11 amino acids. CDR3 DNA: TGTGCCAGTAGTATAAGGGGCGAGCAGTACTTC. It is translated as CASSIRGEQYF.

The chain recombines TRBV7-6 with TRBJ2-6; TRBD1 aligns across 9 bases. Germline CDR1 is SGHVS and CDR2 is FNYEAQ. The CDR3 sequence is 18 residues long. V shed 5 bases and J 0 bases; nucleotides not matched to a gene: 8. CDR3 bases: TGTGCCAGCAGCAACTCCGGGACAGGGAGCTCTGGGGCCAACGTCCTGACTTTC. Its translation: CASSNSGTGSSGANVLTF.

The gene calls are TRBV19 and TRBJ2-3, with 8 bases aligning to TRBD1. J lost 1 base, V lost 7 bases, and 7 bases had no gene match. Germline V lookup: CDR1 LNHDA, CDR2 SQIVND (reference sequence). The CDR3 runs to 15 residues. CDR3 sequence: CASTTDRGGTDTQYF. In DNA form, the CDR3 reads TGTGCCAGTACCACTGACAGGGGAGGCACAGATACGCAGTATTTT.

The rearrangement links TRBV6-5 to TRBJ2-7; 7 bases map to TRBD2. The V segment lost 6 bases and the J segment 0 bases; nucleotides outside the gene matches: 2. This CDR3 region has 13 residues. Germline assignment: CDR1 MNHEY and CDR2 SVGAGI. The CDR3 is CASRSGDSYEQYF. In nucleotides, the CDR3 is TGTGCCAGCAGGAGCGGGGACTCCTACGAGCAGTACTTC.

The V and J genes are TRBV19 and TRBJ2-5, with TRBD2 matching over 10 bases. V was pared by 4 bases and J by 7 bases, with 9 bases of the junction left unmatched. The CDR3 covers 15 residues. From germline, CDR1 is LNHDA and CDR2 SQIVND (reference sequence). DNA of the CDR3: TGTGCCAGTAGTAAGACTAGCGGGTCCCCGCGGACCCAGTACTTC. Translated: CASSKTSGSPRTQYF.

The V gene is TRBV5-5, the J gene TRBJ1-5, with D perhaps matching TRBD1 (6 bases). Trimming shortened V by 4 bases and J by 1 base, and 18 bases separated the two germline ends. Germline V gene lookup returns CDR1 SGHKS and CDR2 YYEKEE (reference sequence). The CDR3 is made up of 17 amino acids. For the CDR3, the DNA is TGTGCCAGCAGCGCCTACAGGGATCTAATCAGCAATCAGCCCCAGCATTTT. Its protein is CASSAYRDLISNQPQHF.

The rearrangement joins TRBV7-2 to TRBJ2-1, with D possibly matching TRBD1 (6 bases). Per germline, CDR1 SGHTA and CDR2 FQGNSA. V was clipped by 2 bases and J by 5 bases, with 10 bases between them. This CDR3 region has 14 residues. As DNA, the CDR3 is TGTGCCAGCAGCTTAACAGGGCCCCACAATGAGCAGTTCTTC. Its translation is CASSLTGPHNEQFF.

This sequence joins TRBV11-3 and TRBJ2-1; no reliable D call. V lost 6 bases, J lost 1 base, and 10 bases lay in between. This CDR3 has 14 residues. In germline, CDR1 is SGHNT, CDR2 YENEEA. CDR3 DNA sequence: TGTGCCAGCAGTTTTGACCGGTCCTACAATGAGCAGTTCTTC. Protein product: CASSFDRSYNEQFF.

This clone was picked up one time. The J gene is TRBJ2-4, the V gene TRBV5-6; 8 bases are shared with TRBD1. Per germline, CDR1 SGHDT and CDR2 YYEEEE. V gave up 2 bases and J gave up 2 bases; unmatched junction bases: 9. The CDR3 is 17 amino acids. This CDR3 reads CASSFLPGQASKNIQYF. CDR3 nucleotides: TGTGCCAGCAGCTTCCTGCCGGGACAGGCTTCCAAAAACATTCAGTACTTC.

J is TRBJ2-1 and V is TRBV4-3; 9 bases are shared with TRBD2. J gave up 4 bases and V 0 bases, and 10 bases lay outside the gene matches. CDR1 and CDR2 from the germline V gene are LGHNA and YSLEER. This CDR3 region has 18 residues. This chain's CDR3 is CASSQDLRGLAGYNEQFF. CDR3 nucleotides: TGCGCCAGCAGCCAAGATCTTCGCGGCCTAGCGGGGTACAATGAGCAGTTCTTC.

The chain couples TRBV6-6 to TRBJ2-7, with D hard to call. The V end lost 0 bases, the J end lost 0 bases, and 9 bases lay between the germline ends. Germline V lookup: CDR1 MNHNY, CDR2 SVGAGI (reference sequence). The CDR3 length is 15 residues. CDR3 DNA: TGTGCCAGCAGTTACTCTCCAGCAAGCTCCTACGAGCAGTACTTC. Translated, it gives CASSYSPASSYEQYF.

This clone was observed once. This CDR3 reads CASSRAGGPYNEQFF. CDR3 DNA sequence: TGTGCCAGCTCTCGGGCGGGAGGGCCGTACAATGAGCAGTTCTTC. The chain employs TRBV6-6 and TRBJ2-1; 9 positions agree with TRBD2. The CDR3 is 15 amino acids. V shed 8 bases and J 4 bases; nucleotides not matched to a gene: 9. Germline V gene sequence: CDR1 MNHNY, CDR2 SVGAGI (reference sequence).

CDR3 sequence reads: CASSFNKFSNQPQHF. CDR3 nucleotides: TGTGCCAGCAGCTTCAACAAGTTTAGCAATCAGCCCCAGCATTTT. The rearrangement links TRBV7-8 to TRBJ1-5; D is uncertain. CDR3 length: 15 residues. The V end lost 3 bases, the J end lost 0 bases, and 9 bases lay between the germline ends. The germline V gene has CDR1 SGHVS and CDR2 FQNEAQ.

This chain uses TRBV11-3 with TRBJ2-3; 13 nucleotides align to TRBD2. The CDR3 is 18 amino acids. Germline CDR1 SGHNT, CDR2 YENEEA. Trimming took 5 bases from V and 5 from J; bases not matched to a gene: 13. The CDR3 nucleotides read TGTGCCAGCAGCCTAGGTGGACTAGCGGGAGTCTATCGAGATACGCAGTATTTT. As protein: CASSLGGLAGVYRDTQYF.

This chain joins TRBV21-1 and TRBJ2-7; the D call TRBD1 from the table was never checked on the DNA. TRBV21-1 is classified as a pseudogene. CDR3 length: 15 amino acids. CDR3 region: CASSKWGQVSYEQYF. The CDR3 nucleotides are TGTGCCAGCAGCAAATGGGGACAGGTCTCCTACGAGCAGTACTTC.

The V call is TRBV30, the J call TRBJ2-2; perhaps TRBD2 as D (6 bases). CDR1 and CDR2 from the germline V gene are GTSNPN and SVGIG (reference sequence). V lost 2 bases to trimming and J lost 8 bases, with 12 bases between them. CDR3 length equals 13 residues. The CDR3 region is CAWSRRALGELFF. The CDR3, as DNA: TGTGCCTGGAGTAGGAGGGCTTTGGGGGAGCTGTTTTTT.

V usage is TRBV7-9 and J usage is TRBJ2-3; the D gene could be TRBD1 or TRBD2 (5 bases each). V was pared by 1 base and J by 2 bases, with 10 bases between. CDR1 and CDR2 from the germline V gene are SEHNR and FQNEAQ (reference sequence). The CDR3 loop spans 15 amino acids. The CDR3 coding sequence is TGTGCCAGCAGCTTAGGGGACGGACCCACAGATACGCAGTATTTT. This sequence encodes CASSLGDGPTDTQYF.

The table lists this clone with a few counts. The chain links TRBV6-6 to TRBJ2-1, with D perhaps given as TRBD1 or TRBD2 (6 bases each). Germline CDR1 and CDR2: MNHNY and SVGAGI (reference sequence). The V gene lost 8 bases and the J gene lost 10 bases, with 21 bases spanning the gap. The CDR3 consists of 14 residues. In DNA form, the CDR3 reads TGTGCCAGCGGGACCGGCTGGGGGGCGGCGGAGCAGTTCTTC. Its translation: CASGTGWGAAEQFF.

DNA of the CDR3: TGTGCCAGCAGCCAAGTACTAGCCCTCTATGAGCAGTTCTTC. Protein: CASSQVLALYEQFF. This chain uses TRBV4-2 with TRBJ2-1, with D tentatively TRBD2 (6 bases). CDR1 LGHNA and CDR2 YNFKEQ come from the germline V gene. V was clipped by 1 base and J by 8 bases, with 12 bases between them. This CDR3 spans 14 amino acids.

This rearrangement joins TRBV28 to TRBJ1-5; D is possibly TRBD1 (5 bases). This CDR3 region has 17 residues. V lost 2 bases to trimming and J lost 3 bases, with 17 bases between them. Germline V gene sequence: CDR1 MDHEN, CDR2 SYDVKM. CDR3 amino acids: CASSLARGGGPNQPQHF. As DNA, the CDR3 is TGTGCCAGCAGTTTAGCACGGGGGGGAGGGCCCAATCAGCCCCAGCATTTT.

The chain recombines TRBV7-3 with TRBJ2-6, with a weak D call TRBD1 (5 bases). The germline gives CDR1 SGHTA, CDR2 FQGTGA. V lost 4 bases to trimming and J lost 2 bases, with 9 bases between them. This CDR3 spans 15 amino acids. CDR3: CASSSRAPGANVLTF. The CDR3 DNA reads as TGTGCCAGCAGCTCCAGGGCCCCTGGGGCCAACGTCCTGACTTTC.

V gene TRBV10-3 combines with J gene TRBJ2-1; D is perhaps TRBD2 (7 bases). The CDR3 consists of 17 residues. Trimming took 0 bases from V and 4 from J, leaving 16 bases between them. Looked up from germline, CDR1 is ENHRY and CDR2 is SYGVKD. DNA for the CDR3: TGTGCCATCAGTGAGTCGCTCTTTGCGGGGGCATACAATGAGCAGTTCTTC. As protein: CAISESLFAGAYNEQFF.

This clone has more than one count but fewer than ten. The chain has TRBV19 and TRBJ1-2; 8 bases fit TRBD1. Germline CDR1 reads LNHDA; CDR2 reads SQIVND (reference sequence). The CDR3 has 14 amino acids. Trimming cost V 3 bases and J 0 bases; bases outside gene matches: 0. CDR3 coding DNA: TGTGCCAGTAGTATGGACAGGGCTAACTATGGCTACACCTTC. This encodes CASSMDRANYGYTF. Supplemented by reference TRBV19 and TRBJ1-2, the full variable domain reads DGGITQSPKYLFRKEGQNVTLSCEQNLNHDAMYWYRQDPGQGLRLIYYSQIVNDFQKGDIAEGYSVSREKKESFPLTVTSAQKNPTAFYLCASSMDRANYGYTFGSGTRLTVV.

V gene TRBV19 combines with J gene TRBJ1-6, with a weak D call TRBD1 (6 bases). Trimming took off 4 bases at V and 8 bases at J, with 15 bases between the two ends. CDR1 LNHDA and CDR2 SQIVND come from the germline V gene (reference sequence). This CDR3 contains 15 residues. CDR3 in amino acids: CASSRTEAFDSPLHF. The CDR3 DNA is TGTGCCAGTAGTAGGACAGAAGCCTTCGATTCACCCCTCCACTTT.

This clone was counted only a few times. The chain employs TRBV10-3 and TRBJ1-2; D gene ambiguous. The CDR3 spans 13 residues. Trimming removed 7 bases at V and 3 bases at J, with 12 bases between. Germline V lookup: CDR1 ENHRY, CDR2 SYGVKD. The CDR3 region has the DNA TGTGCCATCACGTCCCCCCGGGACTATGGCTACACCTTC. Translation gives CAITSPRDYGYTF.